This T cell receptor (beta chain) was obtained from a study of T cell changes during pregnancy in multiple sclerosis (dated by TCRdb to about 2019). Turning to the overall study: In women with multiple sclerosis, the researchers looked at how the T cell repertoire shifted as pregnancy progressed.

The library was produced with the immunoSEQ multiplex PCR assay. This is the immuneACCESS table as TCRdb keeps it, with only in-frame sequences that have V and J called. A part of the clones is gone; compared with another copy, unresolved V genes explain less than half, and the rest is unexplained. The sample table records some 97,000 clones; 92% of these occur just once. In total, the top ten clones hold about 1.9% of the sample. Note on this clone: Its antigen specificity is not known. Per-nucleotide qualities are absent, and no much larger clonotype sits a single base away.

Trimming takes 0 bases off V and 8 bases off J; junction bases not matched to a gene: 14. CDR1 is given as ENHRY and CDR2 as SYGVKD, both from the germline V gene. Including cysteine and phenylalanine, the CDR3 has 18 amino acids. Only the CDR3 DNA is retained, 54 bases long and in frame from the first base. The material sequenced was peripheral blood, taken after pregnancy. The chain is assembled from TRBV10-3 and TRBJ2-1, with TRBD2 identical over 9 junction bases. This TCR derives from a female donor with multiple sclerosis, enrolled in a pregnancy study. The sequenced DNA is TGTGCCATCAGTGAGTCGAGGTCAAAGGTAGCGGGAGTTGATGAGCAGTTCTTC. Translated, it reads CAISESRSKVAGVDEQFF.